This TCR beta chain was identified during a study of T cells in Graves' hyperthyroidism and ophthalmopathy. Study outcomes and limitations: Blood also showed most of the thyroid clonotypes that were expanded above 0.001.

Each person with ophthalmopathy scored at least 3 on the Clinical Activity Score, reached NOSPECS grade 4 or higher, and had been ill under 3 months. This clonotype was seen ten or more times. Its antigen is not known. Researchers amplified the TCR beta CDR3 regions from RNA transcripts. TCR CDR3 underwent first-round RT-PCR with the HTBI primer set. In TCRdb, the multiplex PCR reads were re-called with MiXCR into one record per CDR3 protein. The profile covers approximately 520,000 distinct CDR3 sequences, with around a quarter appearing a single time and about 10% taken by the ten largest. The ends were cut back, 4 bases at V and 7 bases at J, with 14 bases in the middle. Germline V lookup: CDR1 SGHAT, CDR2 FQNNGV. This CDR3 spans 13 amino acids.

The TCR originated in a woman aged 25 to 39 with Graves' ophthalmopathy. V and J are TRBV11-2 and TRBJ2-7, with a weak D call TRBD2 (6 bases). Sequencing input: blood. This chain's CDR3 is CASSSNVGGEQYF. In DNA, the CDR3 is TGTGCCAGCAGCTCGAATGTGGGGGGAGAGCAGTACTTC. Filled out from reference TRBV11-2 and TRBJ2-7, the complete variable domain reads EAGVAQSPRYKIIEKRQSVAFWCNPISGHATLYWYQQILGQGPKLLIQFQNNGVVDDSQLPKDRFSAERLKGVDSTLKIQPAKLEDSAVYLCASSSNVGGEQYFGPGTRLTVT.